The text below deals with one T cell receptor beta chain. The antigen remains undetermined. The data belong to a study of T cell responses to AZD1222 COVID-19 vaccine. Background on the study: Investigators merged groups given second doses at roughly 4 or roughly 12 weeks.

The germline V and J ends were trimmed by 2 bases and 1 base, with 12 bases remaining between them. This CDR3 is 17 amino acids long. The V gene's germline CDR1 is SNHLY and CDR2 FYNNEI. Study-level points and caveats: Reportedly, nearly half the spike-specific TCRs target unmutated variant regions. Repertoire samples came only from after the peak T cell response.

Clones were read by immunoSEQ multiplex PCR, and TCRdb kept only the in-frame ones, dropping some. The sample shows about 120,000 clones, roughly 93% of them seen only once. The receptor was derived from an adult in good health. V is TRBV2 and J is TRBJ2-6, with unresolved D. Sequencing used peripheral blood, obtained on day 0 of AZD1222 vaccination. The CDR3 region is CASSEFQRSSGANVLTF. CDR3 sequence (DNA): TGTGCCAGCAGTGAATTTCAGCGCAGTTCTGGGGCCAACGTCCTGACTTTC.